The rows below give T cell receptor beta chains drawn from one sample of a study of shared clonotypes between healthy human individuals. Measured with immunoSEQ multiplex PCR; TCRdb has only the in-frame clones, and not every one. The sample contains approximately 330,000 clones, around 67% of which appear only once. Sequenced sample: memory CD4+ T cells sorted from blood. These receptor sequences come from a man aged 30 to 39 in good health. Both conserved end residues are part of each CDR3. D genes are given only for firm matches. Part of the rows lack a size; the others show once, few, many or a class for expanded clones.

clone_size	v_call	j_call	d_call	cdr3_nt	cdr3_aa
NA	TRBV19	TRBJ1-1	NA	TGTGCCAGTAGGCCCACAGGGACTAACACTGAAGCTTTCTTT	CASRPTGTNTEAFF
NA	TRBV6-5	TRBJ2-1	NA	TGTGCCAGCAGTCCGGACAGAGAAACCTACAATGAGCAGTTCTTC	CASSPDRETYNEQFF
once	TRBV15	TRBJ2-5	NA	NA	CATSRGFLAQETQYF
NA	TRBV9	TRBJ2-5	NA	TGTGCCAGCAGCCCCCGAGGTCAAGAGACCCAGTACTTC	CASSPRGQETQYF
NA	TRBV11-2	TRBJ2-7	TRBD1	TGTGCCAGCAGCTTGCAAGGGGGCCCCTACGAGCAGTACTTC	CASSLQGGPYEQYF
NA	TRBV19	TRBJ2-5	NA	TGTGCCAGTAGTATCGGGCGGGATGAGACCCAGTACTTC	CASSIGRDETQYF
NA	TRBV7-9	TRBJ2-1	TRBD2	TGTGCCAGCAGCTTAGCCGGGACTACCAATGAGCAGTTCTTC	CASSLAGTTNEQFF
NA	TRBV11-2	TRBJ2-1	TRBD2	TGTGCCAGCAGCCTGGGACTAGCGGGAGGATTGGAGCAGTTCTTC	CASSLGLAGGLEQFF
many	TRBV28	TRBJ2-3	TRBD2	TGTGCCAGCAGTTCATCTAGCGGGACTAGCACAGATACGCAGTATTTT	CASSSSSGTSTDTQYF
NA	TRBV30	TRBJ1-4	NA	TGTGCCTGGAGTGTACGTAGGGGGGGTAATGAAAAACTGTTTTTT	CAWSVRRGGNEKLFF
NA	TRBV14	TRBJ2-1	TRBD2	TGTGCCAGCAGCCAAGTGTTCGGACTAGCGGTAGATAGCCTCTACAATGAGCAGTTCTTC	CASSQVFGLAVDSLYNEQFF
once	TRBV6-1	TRBJ1-5	NA	TGTGCCAGCAGTGAGGACAGAACCAAGGGCAATCAGCCCCAGCATTTT	CASSEDRTKGNQPQHF
NA	TRBV7-8	TRBJ2-7	TRBD1	TGTGCCAGCAGCTCTCCCGGGACAGCTTACGAGCAGTACTTC	CASSSPGTAYEQYF
once	TRBV7-2	TRBJ2-7	NA	TGTGCCAGCAGCTTGGACCACTACGAGCAGTACTTC	CASSLDHYEQYF
once	TRBV4-1	TRBJ1-1	NA	TGCGCCAGCAGCCTCCCGGGAGCGCCCTTGAACACTGAAGCTTTCTTT	CASSLPGAPLNTEAFF
NA	TRBV5-4	TRBJ1-5	NA	TGTGCCAGCAGCTTGGATGGCAGGAGCAATCAGCCCCAGCATTTT	CASSLDGRSNQPQHF
NA	TRBV11-3	TRBJ2-7	TRBD1	TGTGCCAGCAGCACCCGCCATTCTCCGGGACAGGGATACGAGCAGTACTTC	CASSTRHSPGQGYEQYF
NA	TRBV15	TRBJ2-3	NA	TGTGCCACCAGCAGAGATGTGTTGGGCACAGATACGCAGTATTTT	CATSRDVLGTDTQYF
NA	TRBV27	TRBJ1-2	NA	TGTGCCAGCAGTTTGGGCAGGAACTATGGCTACACCTTC	CASSLGRNYGYTF
NA	TRBV19	TRBJ1-1	NA	TGTGCCAGTAGTATAGTGGGAGGGAACACTGAAGCTTTCTTT	CASSIVGGNTEAFF
NA	TRBV11-2	TRBJ2-1	TRBD1	TGTGCCAGCAGCATCCGGGACAGGGATTACAATGAGCAGTTCTTC	CASSIRDRDYNEQFF
many	TRBV2	TRBJ2-5	NA	TGTGCCAGCGGGGCATCCCAAGAGACCCAGTACTTC	CASGASQETQYF
NA	TRBV9	TRBJ2-1	NA	TGTGCCAGCAGCGTCAGTAGTCAGTGGTCGGAGCAGTTCTTC	CASSVSSQWSEQFF
once	TRBV7-3	TRBJ2-7	NA	TGTGCCAGCAGCCTCAGGCCAGACTACGAGCAGTACTTC	CASSLRPDYEQYF
few	TRBV28	TRBJ2-5	NA	TGTGCCAGCGAGGATGACGACAGCCAAGAGACCCAGTACTTC	CASEDDDSQETQYF
NA	TRBV30	TRBJ2-7	NA	TGTGCCTGGAGTTGGGTGGTAGAAGCGGAGCAGTACTTC	CAWSWVVEAEQYF
NA	TRBV4-3	TRBJ1-2	NA	TGCGCCAGCAGCCAAGGGGGTTTTAACTATGGCTACACCTTC	CASSQGGFNYGYTF
NA	TRBV28	TRBJ1-2	NA	TGTGCCAGCAGTTTTCCGGGGGCGATCTATGGCTACACCTTC	CASSFPGAIYGYTF
NA	TRBV30	TRBJ2-5	NA	TGTGCCTGGGGCGGACAGGAGGGGGAGGAGACCCAGTACTTC	CAWGGQEGEETQYF
NA	TRBV6-1	TRBJ2-5	NA	TGTGCCAGCAGGGTCGGGACCACCCTGGCAGAGACCCAGTACTTC	CASRVGTTLAETQYF
NA	TRBV10-3	TRBJ2-7	NA	TGTGCCACTACCGGACTACGTTACGAGCAGTGCTTC	CATTGLRYEQCF
NA	TRBV5-1	TRBJ2-3	TRBD2	TGCGCCAGCAGCTTGGTAGCTAGCGGGAGCACAGATACGCAGTATTTT	CASSLVASGSTDTQYF
NA	TRBV15	TRBJ1-5	NA	TGTGCCACCAGCTTGGTTGGTGCGGGGAACTCCGGCAATCAGCCCCAGCATTTT	CATSLVGAGNSGNQPQHF
NA	TRBV7-6	TRBJ2-1	NA	TGTGCCAGCAGCGGCAGTGCCAGGGCGGGGGAGCAGTTCTTC	CASSGSARAGEQFF
NA	TRBV5-5	TRBJ1-5	TRBD1	TGTGCCAGCAGCTCGACAGGGGATGATCAGCCCCAGCATTTT	CASSSTGDDQPQHF
NA	TRBV6-5	TRBJ2-4	NA	TGTGCCAGCAGTTACAGGGGGAACGGCAAAAACATTCAGTACTTC	CASSYRGNGKNIQYF
few	TRBV11-1	TRBJ2-5	TRBD1	TGTGCCAGCAGTTCGACAGGGGCCCCGGGGGAGACCCAGTACTTC	CASSSTGAPGETQYF
once	TRBV28	TRBJ1-2	TRBD1	TGTGCCAGCAGTCCAGGGGGGACTAACTATGGCTACACCTTC	CASSPGGTNYGYTF
NA	TRBV5-1	TRBJ2-1	TRBD2	TGCGCCAGCACCAGAACACTAGCGGGCGTTAGCAATGAGCAGTTCTTC	CASTRTLAGVSNEQFF
NA	TRBV5-1	TRBJ1-1	NA	TGCGCCAGCAGCCTCGACGGGAGACCGAACACTGAAGCTTTCTTT	CASSLDGRPNTEAFF
few	TRBV19	TRBJ2-7	TRBD1	TGTGCCAGTAGTATAACAGGGGTTCCTATGGAGCAGTACTTC	CASSITGVPMEQYF
NA	TRBV7-2	TRBJ2-7	TRBD2	TGTGCCAGCAGCTTCAGGGGGATAGGACTAGCGGGAGCAAACTACGAGCAGTACTTC	CASSFRGIGLAGANYEQYF
NA	TRBV5-4	TRBJ1-6	NA	TGTGCCAGCAGCCGTGGGACAAAACAAGGGAATTCACCCCTCCACTTT	CASSRGTKQGNSPLHF
NA	TRBV6-5	TRBJ2-5	NA	TGTGCCAGCAGTTACGGTGTCGAGGAGAGAAGAGAGGCCCAGTACTTC	CASSYGVEERREAQYF
NA	TRBV7-5	TRBJ1-5	NA	TGTGCACAACCCTTGCCCCAGCATTTT	CAQPLPQHF
NA	TRBV5-6	TRBJ2-5	TRBD1	TGTGCCAGCAGCTTGGTAGGGGACAGGGAAGAGACCCAGTACTTC	CASSLVGDREETQYF
few	TRBV29-1	TRBJ2-1	NA	TGCAGCGCCATTCCTACTAGCAATGAGCAGTTCTTC	CSAIPTSNEQFF
NA	TRBV5-5	TRBJ2-1	TRBD2	TGTGCCAGCAGCTCAAAATTTGCGGGAGCTGACTACAATGAGCAGTTCTTC	CASSSKFAGADYNEQFF
NA	TRBV10-1	TRBJ1-1	NA	TGCGCCAGCAGTGACACCCGGACCAACACTGAAGCTTTCTTT	CASSDTRTNTEAFF
NA	TRBV5-1	TRBJ2-2	NA	TGCGCCAGCAGCTTGGGGCTGTCTACTGGGGAGCTGTTTTTT	CASSLGLSTGELFF
NA	TRBV6-5	TRBJ2-3	NA	TGTGCCAGCAGCTTCAGGGTAGGCCGCACAGATACGCAGTATTTT	CASSFRVGRTDTQYF
NA	TRBV6-5	TRBJ2-6	NA	TGTGCCAGCAGTCAATGGGGGGCCAACGTCCTGACTTTC	CASSQWGANVLTF
NA	TRBV30	TRBJ1-4	NA	TGTGCCTGGAGTGGCAATTCGGGGGGGGCTGGTGAAAAACTGTTTTTT	CAWSGNSGGAGEKLFF
NA	TRBV10-2	TRBJ2-1	NA	TGCGCCAGCAGTTCGGCAGATGAAGGGGGGGAGCAGTTCTTC	CASSSADEGGEQFF
once	TRBV5-4	TRBJ2-1	TRBD2	TGTGCCAGCAGCTCCGGGACTAGCGGGTACAATGAGCAGTTCTTC	CASSSGTSGYNEQFF
NA	TRBV19	TRBJ2-6	TRBD1	TGTGCCAGTAGACAGGGGGCCGTCTCTGGGGCCAACGTCCTGACTTTC	CASRQGAVSGANVLTF
once	TRBV12-5	TRBJ2-2	TRBD2	TGTGCTAGTGGTTTGGTCCCTTTGGGAACTAGCGGGAGGGCCGCCACCGGGGAGCTGTTTTTT	CASGLVPLGTSGRAATGELFF
NA	TRBV28	TRBJ1-2	NA	TGTGCCAGCAGTTTACCCCCCGGAGGGGGGGGCGCAGGCTATGGCTACACCTTC	CASSLPPGGGGAGYGYTF
NA	TRBV15	TRBJ2-1	TRBD1	TGTGCCACCAGCAGAGATTTATCGCGCCAGGGGGCAAATGAGCAGTTCTTC	CATSRDLSRQGANEQFF